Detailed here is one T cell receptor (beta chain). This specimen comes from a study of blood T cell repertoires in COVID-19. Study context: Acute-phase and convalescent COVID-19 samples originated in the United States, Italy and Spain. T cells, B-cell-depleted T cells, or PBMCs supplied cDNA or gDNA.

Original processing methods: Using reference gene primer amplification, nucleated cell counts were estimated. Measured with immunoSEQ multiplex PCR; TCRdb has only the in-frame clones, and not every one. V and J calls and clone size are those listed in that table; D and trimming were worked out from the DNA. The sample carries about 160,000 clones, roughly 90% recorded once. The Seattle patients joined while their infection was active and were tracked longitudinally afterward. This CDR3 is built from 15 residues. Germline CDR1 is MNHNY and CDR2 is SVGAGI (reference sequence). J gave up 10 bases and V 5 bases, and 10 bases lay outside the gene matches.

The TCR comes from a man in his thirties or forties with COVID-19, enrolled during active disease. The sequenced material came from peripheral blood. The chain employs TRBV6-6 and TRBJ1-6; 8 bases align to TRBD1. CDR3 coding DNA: TGTGCCAGCAGTCCCGGGACAGGAAATCTATCACCCCTCCACTTT. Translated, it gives CASSPGTGNLSPLHF.